One sample yielded the 4 T cell receptor beta chains listed below, sequenced in a study of blood T cell repertoires in COVID-19 (dated by TCRdb to about 2020). The receptor library was made with the immunoSEQ multiplex PCR assay. Held by TCRdb, this immuneACCESS table contains in-frame sequences only and omits some clones. Under half of the omission traces to an unresolved V gene where checked; the cause of the rest is unknown. The sample contains over 250,000 clones, approximately 86% of them found a single time. About 2.7% of the sample lies in the top ten. Sequencing input: PBMCs or T cells enriched from blood (not recorded which). All receptors derive from a woman under 30 who had recovered from COVID-19.

The chain is built from TRBV6-4 and TRBJ1-6, with a weak D call TRBD1 (5 bases). Trimming stripped 7 bases from V and 8 bases from J, with 12 bases between. The CDR3 loop spans 13 amino acids. CDR1 MRHNA and CDR2 SNTAGT come from the germline V gene. The CDR3 DNA reads TGTGCCAGCAAAGACAGTGATTATTCACCCCTCCACTTT. Translation: CASKDSDYSPLHF.

This clone was observed a few times. CDR3 residues: CAWSVPDRLAGGPVSSYNEQFF. In nucleotides, the CDR3 is TGTGCCTGGAGTGTTCCCGACCGGCTAGCGGGGGGCCCTGTTAGCTCCTACAATGAGCAGTTCTTC. The rearrangement joins TRBV30 to TRBJ2-1, with 11 bases fitting TRBD2. Germline CDR1 and CDR2: GTSNPN and SVGIG (reference sequence). CDR3 length: 22 amino acids. V shed 0 bases, J shed 0 bases, and the junction held 19 bases outside the gene matches.

V and J are TRBV7-2 and TRBJ2-1; 8 bases are a match to TRBD2. The CDR3 consists of 14 residues. The germline V gene has CDR1 SGHTA and CDR2 FQGNSA. Germline trimming cut 7 bases from V and 8 bases from J; bases unmatched to any gene: 10. The CDR3 sequence is CASTPSGGRYEQFF. The CDR3 nucleotides are TGTGCCAGCACCCCTTCGGGGGGGCGGTATGAGCAGTTCTTC.

This clone was counted a single time. V usage is TRBV4-2 and J usage is TRBJ1-1, with 8 bases identical to TRBD1. V trimming: 4 bases; J trimming: 6 bases; junction bases outside the gene matches: 10. The length of the CDR3 is 15 residues. The germline V gene encodes CDR1 LGHNA and CDR2 YNFKEQ. The chain's CDR3 is CASSPRTGNEPEAFF. CDR3 bases: TGTGCCAGCAGCCCAAGGACAGGGAATGAACCTGAAGCTTTCTTT.